This T cell receptor (beta chain) was recorded in a study of cytomegalovirus exposure and HLA in healthy donors. Study-wide background: Of all 400 or so donors who were genotyped, roughly 81% belonged to the Caucasian-associated ancestry cluster. Study results and caveats: Diagnosis of cytomegalovirus status made by the classifier reportedly showed high specificity and sensitivity. Approximately 18,000 TCR beta sequences were associated with HLA alleles at 0.05 false discovery rate in a later analysis. When presence/absence was analysed, sequencing depth was taken to be roughly uniform across donors.

The CDR3 length is 15 residues. V lost 0 bases to trimming and J lost 4 bases, with 10 bases between them. CDR1 and CDR2 from the germline V gene are MGHRA and YSYEKL. The PCR was carried out with 60 Vbeta primers and 13 Jbeta primers. Repertoires were generated with immunoSEQ multiplex PCR, while TCRdb's copy carries only in-frame clones and drops some. Among 110,000 to 150,000 clones listed, around 75% were seen once. Note on this clone: Its antigen is still unknown.

This clonotype was obtained from a young man in good health and CMV-seronegative. Sequencing used PBMCs. The genes are TRBV4-1 and TRBJ1-3; D unresolved. CDR3 protein: CASSQEPGRGNTIYF. In DNA form, the CDR3 reads TGCGCCAGCAGCCAAGAACCGGGTAGGGGAAACACCATATATTTT.